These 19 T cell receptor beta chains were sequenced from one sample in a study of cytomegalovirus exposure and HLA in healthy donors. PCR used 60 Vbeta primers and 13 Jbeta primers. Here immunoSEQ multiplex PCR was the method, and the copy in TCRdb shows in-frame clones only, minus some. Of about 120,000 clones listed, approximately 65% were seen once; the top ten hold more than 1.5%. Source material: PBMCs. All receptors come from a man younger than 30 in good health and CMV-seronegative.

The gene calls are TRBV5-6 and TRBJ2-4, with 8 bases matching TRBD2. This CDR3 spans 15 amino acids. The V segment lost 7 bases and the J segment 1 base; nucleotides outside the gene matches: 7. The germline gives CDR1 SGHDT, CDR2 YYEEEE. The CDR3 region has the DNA TGTGCCAGCGGCAGCGGGAGTTGGGCCAAAAACATTCAGTACTTC. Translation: CASGSGSWAKNIQYF.

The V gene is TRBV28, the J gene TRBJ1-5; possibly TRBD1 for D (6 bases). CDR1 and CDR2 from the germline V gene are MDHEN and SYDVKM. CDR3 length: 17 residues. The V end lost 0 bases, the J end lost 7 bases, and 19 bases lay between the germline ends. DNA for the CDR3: TGTGCCAGCAGTTTATGGGTAGCGGGGGGCAAAGAACAGCCCCAGCATTTT. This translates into CASSLWVAGGKEQPQHF.

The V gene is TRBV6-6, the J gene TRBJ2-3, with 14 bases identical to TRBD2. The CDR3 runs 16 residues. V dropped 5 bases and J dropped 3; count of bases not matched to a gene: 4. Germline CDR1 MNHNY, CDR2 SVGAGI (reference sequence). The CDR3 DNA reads TGTGCCAGCAGTCAGGGACTAGCGGGAGTGACAGATACGCAGTATTTT. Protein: CASSQGLAGVTDTQYF.

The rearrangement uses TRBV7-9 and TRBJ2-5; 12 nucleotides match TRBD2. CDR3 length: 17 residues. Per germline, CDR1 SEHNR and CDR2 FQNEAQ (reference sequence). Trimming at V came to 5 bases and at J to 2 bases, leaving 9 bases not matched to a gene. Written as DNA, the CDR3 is TGTGCCAGCAGCAACCCTGGACTAGCGGGGTCACAAGAGACCCAGTACTTC. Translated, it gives CASSNPGLAGSQETQYF.

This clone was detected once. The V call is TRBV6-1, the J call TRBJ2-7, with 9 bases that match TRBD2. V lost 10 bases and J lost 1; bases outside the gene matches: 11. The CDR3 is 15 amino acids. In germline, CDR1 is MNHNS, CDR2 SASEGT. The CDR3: CATLLVSGSSYEQYF. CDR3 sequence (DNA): TGTGCCACCCTACTCGTTAGCGGGAGTTCCTACGAGCAGTACTTC.

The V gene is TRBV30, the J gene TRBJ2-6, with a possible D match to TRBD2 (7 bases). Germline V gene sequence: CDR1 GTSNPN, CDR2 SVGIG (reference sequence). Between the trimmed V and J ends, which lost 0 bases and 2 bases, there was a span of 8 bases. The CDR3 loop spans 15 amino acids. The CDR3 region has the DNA TGTGCCTGGAGTGTAGGGGGGGCTGGGGCCAACGTCCTGACTTTC. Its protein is CAWSVGGAGANVLTF.

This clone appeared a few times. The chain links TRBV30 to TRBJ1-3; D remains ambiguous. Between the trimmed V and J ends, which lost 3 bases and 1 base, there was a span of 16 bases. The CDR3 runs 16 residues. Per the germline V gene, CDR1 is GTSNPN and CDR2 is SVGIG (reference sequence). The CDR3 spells CAWSPPGFGSGNTIYF. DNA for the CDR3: TGTGCCTGGAGCCCCCCGGGGTTTGGGTCTGGAAACACCATATATTTT.

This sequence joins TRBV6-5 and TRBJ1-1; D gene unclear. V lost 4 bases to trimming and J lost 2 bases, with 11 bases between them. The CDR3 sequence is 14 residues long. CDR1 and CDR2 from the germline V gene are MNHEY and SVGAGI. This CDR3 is CASSSGGPNTEAFF. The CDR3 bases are TGTGCCAGCAGTTCGGGAGGTCCTAACACTGAAGCTTTCTTT.

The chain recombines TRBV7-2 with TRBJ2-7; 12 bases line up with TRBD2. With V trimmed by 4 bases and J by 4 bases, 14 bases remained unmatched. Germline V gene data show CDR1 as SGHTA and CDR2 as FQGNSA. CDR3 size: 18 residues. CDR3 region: CASSSVPFRLAGVYEQYF. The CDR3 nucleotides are TGTGCCAGCAGCTCGGTTCCCTTCAGACTAGCGGGAGTATACGAGCAGTACTTC.

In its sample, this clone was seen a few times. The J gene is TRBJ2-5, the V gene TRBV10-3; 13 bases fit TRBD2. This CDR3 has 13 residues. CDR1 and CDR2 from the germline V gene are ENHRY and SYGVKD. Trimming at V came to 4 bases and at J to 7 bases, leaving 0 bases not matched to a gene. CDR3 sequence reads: CAISGTSGGTQYF. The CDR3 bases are TGTGCCATCAGTGGGACTAGCGGGGGGACCCAGTACTTC.

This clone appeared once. CDR3: CATASGGVYNEQFF. In nucleotides, the CDR3 is TGTGCCACCGCTTCCGGGGGGGTGTACAATGAGCAGTTCTTC. The rearrangement uses TRBV28 and TRBJ2-1, with 8 nucleotides matching TRBD2. This CDR3 has 14 amino acids. V lost 10 bases to trimming and J lost 4 bases; unmatched junction nucleotides: 9. CDR1 is MDHEN, CDR2 SYDVKM, per germline.

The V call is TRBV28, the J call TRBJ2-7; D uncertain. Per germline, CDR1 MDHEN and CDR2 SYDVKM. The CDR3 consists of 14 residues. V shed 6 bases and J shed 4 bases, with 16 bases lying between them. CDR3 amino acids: CASSQFAVLYEQYF. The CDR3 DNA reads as TGTGCCAGCAGCCAATTCGCGGTGCTATACGAGCAGTACTTC.

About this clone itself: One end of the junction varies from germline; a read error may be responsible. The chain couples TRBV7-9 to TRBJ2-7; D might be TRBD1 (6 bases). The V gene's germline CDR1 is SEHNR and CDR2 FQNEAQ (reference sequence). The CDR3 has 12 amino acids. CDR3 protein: CSSSLQGDEQYF. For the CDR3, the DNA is TGTTCCAGCAGCTTACAGGGTGACGAGCAGTACTTC.

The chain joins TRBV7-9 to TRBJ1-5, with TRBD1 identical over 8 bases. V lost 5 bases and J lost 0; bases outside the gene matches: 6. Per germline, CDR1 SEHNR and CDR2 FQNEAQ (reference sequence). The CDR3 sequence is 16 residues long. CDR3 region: CASSKQGEFSNQPQHF. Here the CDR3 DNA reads TGTGCCAGCAGCAAACAGGGGGAATTTAGCAATCAGCCCCAGCATTTT.

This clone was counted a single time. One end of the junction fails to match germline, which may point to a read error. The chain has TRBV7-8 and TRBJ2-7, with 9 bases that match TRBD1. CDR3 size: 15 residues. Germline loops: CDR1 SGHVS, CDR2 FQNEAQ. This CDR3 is CASSPAGTGSFEQYF. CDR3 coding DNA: TGTGCCAGCAGCCCGGCCGGGACAGGGTCCTTCGAGCAGTACTTC.

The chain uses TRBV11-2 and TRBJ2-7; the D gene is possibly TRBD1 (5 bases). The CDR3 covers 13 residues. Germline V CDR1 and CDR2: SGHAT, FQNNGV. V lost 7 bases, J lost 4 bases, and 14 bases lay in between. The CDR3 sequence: CASTPDRKYEQYF. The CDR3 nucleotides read TGTGCCAGCACCCCAGACAGAAAGTACGAGCAGTACTTC.

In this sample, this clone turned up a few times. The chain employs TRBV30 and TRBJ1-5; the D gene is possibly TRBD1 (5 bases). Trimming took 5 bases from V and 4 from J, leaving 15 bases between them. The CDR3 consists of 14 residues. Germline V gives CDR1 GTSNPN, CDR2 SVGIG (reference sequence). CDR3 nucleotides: TGTGCCTGGTCCGCAGGGTCGCAAAATCAGCCCCAGCATTTT. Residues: CAWSAGSQNQPQHF.

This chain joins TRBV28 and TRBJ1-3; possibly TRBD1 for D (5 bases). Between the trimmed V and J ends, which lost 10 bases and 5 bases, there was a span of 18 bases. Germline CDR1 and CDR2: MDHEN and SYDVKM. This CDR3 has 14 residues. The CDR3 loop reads CATNRQFARNTIYF. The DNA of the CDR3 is TGTGCCACCAACCGACAGTTTGCCCGAAACACCATATATTTT.

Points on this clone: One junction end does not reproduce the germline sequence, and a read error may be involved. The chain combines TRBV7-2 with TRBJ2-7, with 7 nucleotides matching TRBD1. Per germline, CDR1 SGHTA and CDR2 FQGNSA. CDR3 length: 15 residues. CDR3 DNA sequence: TGTGCCAGCAGTTTAGTCGGGACAGCCTCCTACGAGCAGTACTTC. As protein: CASSLVGTASYEQYF.